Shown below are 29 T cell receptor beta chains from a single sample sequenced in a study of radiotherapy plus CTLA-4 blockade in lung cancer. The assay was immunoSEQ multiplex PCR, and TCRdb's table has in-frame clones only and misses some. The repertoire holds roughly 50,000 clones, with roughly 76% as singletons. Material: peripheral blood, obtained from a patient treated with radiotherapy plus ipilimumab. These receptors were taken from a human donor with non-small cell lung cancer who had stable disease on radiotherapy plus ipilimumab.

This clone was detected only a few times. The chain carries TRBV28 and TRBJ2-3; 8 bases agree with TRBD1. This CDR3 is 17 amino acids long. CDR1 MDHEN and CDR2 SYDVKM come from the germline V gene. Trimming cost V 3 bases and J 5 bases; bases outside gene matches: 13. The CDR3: CASSFRFRQGAQDTQYF. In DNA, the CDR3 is TGTGCCAGCAGTTTCCGCTTCCGGCAGGGGGCGCAAGATACGCAGTATTTT.

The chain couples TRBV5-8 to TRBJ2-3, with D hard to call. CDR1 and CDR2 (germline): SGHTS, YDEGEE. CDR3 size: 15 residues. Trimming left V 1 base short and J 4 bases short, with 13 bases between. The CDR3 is CASSLQSGFPDTQYF. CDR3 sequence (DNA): TGTGCCAGCAGCTTGCAATCCGGGTTTCCAGATACGCAGTATTTT. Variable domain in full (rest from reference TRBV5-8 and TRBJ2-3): EAGVTQSPTHLIKTRGQQATLRCSPISGHTSVYWYQQALGLGLQFLLWYDEGEERNRGNFPPRFSGRQFPNYSSELNVNALELEDSALYLCASSLQSGFPDTQYFGPGTRLTVL.

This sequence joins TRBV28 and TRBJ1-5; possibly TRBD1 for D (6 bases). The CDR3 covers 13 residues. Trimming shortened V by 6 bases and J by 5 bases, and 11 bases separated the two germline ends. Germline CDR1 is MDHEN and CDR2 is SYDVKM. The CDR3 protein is CASRIDRYQPQHF. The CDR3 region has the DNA TGTGCCAGCAGAATTGACAGGTATCAGCCCCAGCATTTT.

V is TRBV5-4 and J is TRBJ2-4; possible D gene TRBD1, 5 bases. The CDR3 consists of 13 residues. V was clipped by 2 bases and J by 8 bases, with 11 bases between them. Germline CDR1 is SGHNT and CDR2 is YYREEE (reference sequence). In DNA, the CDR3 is TGTGCCAGCAGCTTACCCCCAGGGCACATTCAGTACTTC. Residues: CASSLPPGHIQYF.

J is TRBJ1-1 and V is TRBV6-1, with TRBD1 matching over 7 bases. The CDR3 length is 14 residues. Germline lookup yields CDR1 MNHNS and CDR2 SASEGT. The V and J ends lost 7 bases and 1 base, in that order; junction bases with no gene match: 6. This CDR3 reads CASNSGQRNTEAFF. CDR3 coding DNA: TGTGCCAGCAACTCGGGACAGAGGAACACTGAAGCTTTCTTT.

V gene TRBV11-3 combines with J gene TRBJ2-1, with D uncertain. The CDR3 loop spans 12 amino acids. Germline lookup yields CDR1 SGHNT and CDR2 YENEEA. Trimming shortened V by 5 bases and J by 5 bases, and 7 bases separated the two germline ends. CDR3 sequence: CASSKTNNEQFF. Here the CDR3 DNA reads TGTGCCAGCAGCAAAACGAACAATGAGCAGTTCTTC.

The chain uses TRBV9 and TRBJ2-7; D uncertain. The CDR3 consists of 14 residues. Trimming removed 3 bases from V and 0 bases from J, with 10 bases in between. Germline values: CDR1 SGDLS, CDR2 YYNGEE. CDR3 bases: TGTGCCAGCAGCGCCGGGCCGAGCTCCTACGAGCAGTACTTC. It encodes CASSAGPSSYEQYF. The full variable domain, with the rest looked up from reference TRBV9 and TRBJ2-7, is DSGVTQTPKHLITATGQRVTLRCSPRSGDLSVYWYQQSLDQGLQFLIQYYNGEERAKGNILERFSAQQFPDLHSELNLSSLELGDSALYFCASSAGPSSYEQYFGPGTRLTVT.

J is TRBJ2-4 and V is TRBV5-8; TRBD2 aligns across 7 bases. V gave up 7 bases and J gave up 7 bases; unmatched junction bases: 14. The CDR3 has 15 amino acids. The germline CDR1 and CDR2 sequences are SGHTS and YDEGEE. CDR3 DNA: TGTGCCAGCTCCGGGTCGGAGGGGAGGGCCAACATTCAGTACTTC. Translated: CASSGSEGRANIQYF.

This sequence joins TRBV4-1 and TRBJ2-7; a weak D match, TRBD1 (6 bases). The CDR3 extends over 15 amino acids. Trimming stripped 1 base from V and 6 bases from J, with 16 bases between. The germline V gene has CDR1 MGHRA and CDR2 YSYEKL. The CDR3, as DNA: TGCGCCAGCAGCCAAGGACTATCGGGACAAGGCGAGCAGTACGTC. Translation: CASSQGLSGQGEQYV.

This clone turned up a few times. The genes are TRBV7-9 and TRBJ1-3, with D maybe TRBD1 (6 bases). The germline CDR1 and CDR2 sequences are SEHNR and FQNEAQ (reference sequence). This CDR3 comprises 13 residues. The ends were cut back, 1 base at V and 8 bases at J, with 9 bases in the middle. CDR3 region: CASSLVGTYTIYF. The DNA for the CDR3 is TGTGCCAGCAGCTTAGTAGGGACATACACCATATATTTT.

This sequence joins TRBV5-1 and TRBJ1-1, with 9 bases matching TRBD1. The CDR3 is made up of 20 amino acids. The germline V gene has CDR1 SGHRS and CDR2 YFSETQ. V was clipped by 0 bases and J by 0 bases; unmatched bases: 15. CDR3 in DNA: TGCGCCAGCAGCTTGGAAGAACAGGGGGCGCGGGCCGCTATGAACACTGAAGCTTTCTTT. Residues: CASSLEEQGARAAMNTEAFF.

The CDR3 DNA reads TGTGCCAGTAGTATATCGACCGACTATGGCTACACCTTC. Amino acid sequence: CASSISTDYGYTF. The V gene is TRBV19, the J gene TRBJ1-2; D gene uncertain. Per germline, CDR1 LNHDA and CDR2 SQIVND (reference sequence). This CDR3 has 13 amino acids. Trimming cost V 2 bases and J 3 bases, with 7 bases left between them.

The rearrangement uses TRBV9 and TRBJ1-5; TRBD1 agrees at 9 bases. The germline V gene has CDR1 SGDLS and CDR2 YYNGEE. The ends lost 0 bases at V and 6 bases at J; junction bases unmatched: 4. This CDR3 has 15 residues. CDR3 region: CASSVEGQGFQPQHF. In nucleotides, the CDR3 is TGTGCCAGCAGCGTAGAGGGACAGGGATTTCAGCCCCAGCATTTT.

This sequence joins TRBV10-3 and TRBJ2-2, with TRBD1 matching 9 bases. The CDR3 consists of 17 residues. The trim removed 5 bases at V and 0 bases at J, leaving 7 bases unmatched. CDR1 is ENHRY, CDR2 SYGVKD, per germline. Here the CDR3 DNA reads TGTGCCATCAGTCCCGGGACAGGGTTCGCGAACACCGGGGAGCTGTTTTTT. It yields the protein CAISPGTGFANTGELFF.

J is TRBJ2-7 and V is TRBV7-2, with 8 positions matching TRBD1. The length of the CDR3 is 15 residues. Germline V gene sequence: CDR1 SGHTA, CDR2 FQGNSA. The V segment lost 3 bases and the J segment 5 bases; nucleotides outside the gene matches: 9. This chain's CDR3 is CASSFRTGRNDEQYF. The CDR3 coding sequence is TGTGCCAGCAGCTTCCGGACAGGGCGGAACGACGAGCAGTACTTC.

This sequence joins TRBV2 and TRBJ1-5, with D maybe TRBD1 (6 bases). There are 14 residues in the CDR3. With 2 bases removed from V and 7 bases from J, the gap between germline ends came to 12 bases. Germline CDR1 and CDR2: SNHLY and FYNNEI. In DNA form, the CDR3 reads TGTGCCAGCAGTGAACAGGGGAAGAGGCAGCCCCAGCATTTT. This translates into CASSEQGKRQPQHF.

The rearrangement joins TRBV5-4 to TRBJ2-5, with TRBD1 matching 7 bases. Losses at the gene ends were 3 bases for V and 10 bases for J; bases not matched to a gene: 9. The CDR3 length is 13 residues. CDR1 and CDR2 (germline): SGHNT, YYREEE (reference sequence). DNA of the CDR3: TGTGCCAGCAGCTCCGGGACAGTAGCTTACCAGTACTTC. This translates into CASSSGTVAYQYF. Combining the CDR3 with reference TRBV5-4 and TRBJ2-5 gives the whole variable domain ETGVTQSPTHLIKTRGQQVTLRCSSQSGHNTVSWYQQALGQGPQFIFQYYREEENGRGNFPPRFSGLQFPNYSSELNVNALELDDSALYLCASSSGTVAYQYFGPGTRLLVL.

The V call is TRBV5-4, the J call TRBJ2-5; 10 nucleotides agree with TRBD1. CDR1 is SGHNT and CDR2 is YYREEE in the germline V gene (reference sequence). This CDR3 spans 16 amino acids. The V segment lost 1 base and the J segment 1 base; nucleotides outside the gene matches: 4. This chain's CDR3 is CASSLWGTGVQETQYF. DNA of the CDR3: TGTGCCAGCAGCTTGTGGGGGACAGGGGTCCAAGAGACCCAGTACTTC.

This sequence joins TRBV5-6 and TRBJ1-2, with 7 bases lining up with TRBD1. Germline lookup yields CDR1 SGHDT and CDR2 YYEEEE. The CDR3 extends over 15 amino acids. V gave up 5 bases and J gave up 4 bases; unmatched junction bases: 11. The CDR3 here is CASRSKGAPAYGYTF. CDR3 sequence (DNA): TGTGCCAGCAGATCGAAGGGGGCCCCGGCCTATGGCTACACCTTC.

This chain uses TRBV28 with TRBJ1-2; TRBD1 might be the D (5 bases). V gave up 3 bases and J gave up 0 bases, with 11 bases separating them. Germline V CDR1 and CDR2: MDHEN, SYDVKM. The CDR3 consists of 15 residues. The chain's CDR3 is CASSLTVVANYGYTF. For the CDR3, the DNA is TGTGCCAGCAGTTTGACAGTCGTTGCTAACTATGGCTACACCTTC.

The CDR3 protein is CASTTGHYGYTF. CDR3 nucleotide sequence: TGTGCCAGCACCACAGGGCACTATGGCTACACCTTC. The V and J genes are TRBV28 and TRBJ1-2, with D possibly TRBD1 on 6 matching bases. Germline assignment: CDR1 MDHEN and CDR2 SYDVKM. This CDR3 is 12 amino acids long. Trimming pared 7 bases from V and 3 bases from J, leaving 9 bases between.

CDR3 sequence reads: CASSDRTPGQHTGELFF. CDR3 nucleotide sequence: TGCGCCAGCAGTGACAGAACCCCGGGGCAGCACACCGGGGAGCTGTTTTTT. The V and J genes are TRBV10-1 and TRBJ2-2; D possibly uses TRBD1 or TRBD2 (5 bases each). The V gene lost 3 bases and the J gene lost 3 bases, with 17 bases spanning the gap. This CDR3 comprises 17 residues. The V gene's germline CDR1 is WNHNN and CDR2 SYGVQD (reference sequence).

In DNA form, the CDR3 reads TGTGCCAGCAGTTGGGGGGGGACAGGACGCAATCAGCCCCAGCATTTT. Amino acids: CASSWGGTGRNQPQHF. This chain connects TRBV28 to TRBJ1-5, with TRBD1 matching over 8 bases. The CDR3 sequence is 16 residues long. Germline V gene data show CDR1 as MDHEN and CDR2 as SYDVKM. V lost 4 bases, J lost 2 bases, and 7 bases stayed unmatched.

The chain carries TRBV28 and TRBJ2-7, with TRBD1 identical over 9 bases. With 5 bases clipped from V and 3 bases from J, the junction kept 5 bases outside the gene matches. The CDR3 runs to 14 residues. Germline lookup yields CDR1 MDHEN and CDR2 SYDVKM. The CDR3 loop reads CASSLPGQGYEQYV. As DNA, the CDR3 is TGTGCCAGCAGTCTTCCGGGACAGGGCTACGAGCAGTACGTC.

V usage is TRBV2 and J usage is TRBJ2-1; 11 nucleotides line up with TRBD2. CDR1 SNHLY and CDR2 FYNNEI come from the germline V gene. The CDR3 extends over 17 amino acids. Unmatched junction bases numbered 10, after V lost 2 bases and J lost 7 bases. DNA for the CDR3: TGTGCCAGCAGTGAAAGGGTAGCGGGGGGGCTGGGGAATGAGCAGTTCTTC. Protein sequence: CASSERVAGGLGNEQFF.

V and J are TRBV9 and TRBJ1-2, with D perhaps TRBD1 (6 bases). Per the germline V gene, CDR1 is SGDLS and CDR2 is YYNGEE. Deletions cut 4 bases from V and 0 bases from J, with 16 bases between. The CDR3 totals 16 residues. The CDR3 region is CASSIGGGGTNYGYTF. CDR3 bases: TGTGCCAGCAGCATAGGCGGCGGGGGCACTAACTATGGCTACACCTTC.

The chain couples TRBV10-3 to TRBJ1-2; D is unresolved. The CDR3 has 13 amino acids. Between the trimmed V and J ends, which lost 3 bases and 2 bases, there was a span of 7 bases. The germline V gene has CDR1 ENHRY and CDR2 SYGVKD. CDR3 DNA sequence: TGTGCCATCAGTGAAACGGGAAACTATGGCTACACCTTC. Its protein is CAISETGNYGYTF.

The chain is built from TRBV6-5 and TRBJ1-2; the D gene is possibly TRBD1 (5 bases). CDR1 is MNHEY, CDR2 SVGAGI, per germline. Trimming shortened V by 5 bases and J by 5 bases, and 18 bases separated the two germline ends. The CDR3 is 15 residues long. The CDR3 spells CASSPPNRQTYGYTF. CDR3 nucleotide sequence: TGTGCCAGCAGTCCCCCTAACCGACAGACGTATGGCTACACCTTC.

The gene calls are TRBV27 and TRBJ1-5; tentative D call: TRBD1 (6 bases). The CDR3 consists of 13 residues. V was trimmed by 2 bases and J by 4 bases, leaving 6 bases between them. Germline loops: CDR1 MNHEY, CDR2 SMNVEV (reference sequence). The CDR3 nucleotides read TGTGCCAGCAGTTTAACAGGGAATCAGCCCCAGCATTTT. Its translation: CASSLTGNQPQHF.